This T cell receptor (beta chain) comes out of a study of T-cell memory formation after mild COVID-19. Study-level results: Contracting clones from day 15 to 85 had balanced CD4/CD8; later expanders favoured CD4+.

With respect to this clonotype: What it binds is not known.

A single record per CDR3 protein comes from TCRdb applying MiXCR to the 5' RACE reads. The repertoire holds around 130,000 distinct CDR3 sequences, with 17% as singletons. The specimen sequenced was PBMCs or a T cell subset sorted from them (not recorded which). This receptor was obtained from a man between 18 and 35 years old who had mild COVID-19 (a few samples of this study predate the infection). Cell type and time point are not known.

The CDR3, as DNA: TGTGCCAGCAGCACGGACATGAACACTGAAGCTTTCTTT. It yields the protein CASSTDMNTEAFF. The V and J genes are TRBV7-2 and TRBJ1-1; D may be TRBD1 (5 bases). CDR3 length: 13 amino acids. Germline V gene sequence: CDR1 SGHTA, CDR2 FQGNSA. Trimming took 5 bases from V and 0 from J, leaving 7 bases between them.